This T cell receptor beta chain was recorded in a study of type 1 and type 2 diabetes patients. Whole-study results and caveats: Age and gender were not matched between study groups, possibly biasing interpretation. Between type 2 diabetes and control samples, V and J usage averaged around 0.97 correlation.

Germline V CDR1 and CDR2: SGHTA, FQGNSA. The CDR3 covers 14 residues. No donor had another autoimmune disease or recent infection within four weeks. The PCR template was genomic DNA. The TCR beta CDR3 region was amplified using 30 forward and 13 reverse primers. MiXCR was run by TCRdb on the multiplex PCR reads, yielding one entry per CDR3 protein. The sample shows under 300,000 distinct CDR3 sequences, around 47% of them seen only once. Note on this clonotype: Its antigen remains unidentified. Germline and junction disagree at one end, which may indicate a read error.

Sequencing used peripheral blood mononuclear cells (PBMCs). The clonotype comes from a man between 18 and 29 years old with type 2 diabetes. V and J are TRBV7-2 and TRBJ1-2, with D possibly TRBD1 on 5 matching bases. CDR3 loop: CAISRGTSPYGYTF. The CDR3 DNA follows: TGTGCCATCAGCCGCGGGACTTCCCCCTATGGCTACACCTTC. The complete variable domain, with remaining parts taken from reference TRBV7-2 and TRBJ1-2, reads GAGVSQSPSNKVTEKGKDVELRCDPISGHTALYWYRQSLGQGLEFLIYFQGNSAPDKSGLPSDRFSAERTGGSVSTLTIQRTQQEDSAVYLCAISRGTSPYGYTFGSGTRLTVV.